The rows below give T cell receptor beta chains drawn from one sample of a study of cytomegalovirus exposure and HLA in healthy donors. Sequencing was performed with immunoSEQ multiplex PCR; in TCRdb, only in-frame clones are kept and a portion is missing. The sample has 280,000 or so clones, roughly 90% seen once; the top ten hold about 0.86%. The sample was PBMCs. Receptors originate from a woman between 18 and 30 years old in good health and CMV-seronegative. The conserved cysteine and the conserved F or W are not part of the CDR3 here.

j_gene: TRBJ2-2; v_gene: TRBV5-1; CDR3aa: ASSSFEGVTGELF
j_gene: TRBJ2-7; v_gene: TRBV6-1; CDR3aa: ASRRREPSYEQY
j_gene: TRBJ1-3; v_gene: TRBV5-5; CDR3aa: ASRKDRTATSGNTIY
j_gene: TRBJ1-5; v_gene: TRBV7-2; CDR3aa: ASRTGYSNQPQH
j_gene: TRBJ2-4; v_gene: TRBV6-5; CDR3aa: ASSYSGREY
j_gene: TRBJ1-2; v_gene: TRBV25-1; CDR3aa: ASSAGAEGYT
j_gene: TRBJ2-7; v_gene: TRBV5-6; CDR3aa: ASSTGTGAAGQY
j_gene: TRBJ1-2; v_gene: TRBV5-1; CDR3aa: ASSLGEYYT
j_gene: TRBJ2-7; v_gene: TRBV28; CDR3aa: ASSFPIQGTYEQY
j_gene: TRBJ2-3; v_gene: TRBV19; CDR3aa: ASSILAGGTDTQY
j_gene: TRBJ1-1; v_gene: TRBV2; CDR3aa: ASQRETNTEAF
j_gene: TRBJ1-6; v_gene: TRBV19; CDR3aa: ASTGGQTNSPLH
j_gene: TRBJ2-7; v_gene: TRBV2; CDR3aa: ASRDPGLAGGSVLYEQY